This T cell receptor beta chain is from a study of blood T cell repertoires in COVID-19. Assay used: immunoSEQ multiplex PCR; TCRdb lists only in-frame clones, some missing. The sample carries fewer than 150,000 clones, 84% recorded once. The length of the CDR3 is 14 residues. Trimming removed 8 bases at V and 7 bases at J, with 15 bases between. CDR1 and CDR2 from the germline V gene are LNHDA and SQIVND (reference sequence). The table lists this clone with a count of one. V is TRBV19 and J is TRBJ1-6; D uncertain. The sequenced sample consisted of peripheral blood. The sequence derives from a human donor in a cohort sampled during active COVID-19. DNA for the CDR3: TGTGCCAGTTCGACCGGGGAATGGAATTCACCCCTCCACTTT. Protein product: CASSTGEWNSPLHF. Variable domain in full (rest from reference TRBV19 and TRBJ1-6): DGGITQSPKYLFRKEGQNVTLSCEQNLNHDAMYWYRQDPGQGLRLIYYSQIVNDFQKGDIAEGYSVSREKKESFPLTVTSAQKNPTAFYLCASSTGEWNSPLHFGNGTRLTVT.